This T cell receptor (beta chain) was identified in a study of blood T cells in healthy people across ages. Regarding the study as a whole: With donor CMV status unknown, expanded clonotype changes were possibly confounded. Observed TCR beta diversity per million T cells went down as age went up. This fall followed a roughly linear course with age.

With a J-beta primer mix and a sample-barcoded 5' primer, a second PCR ran roughly 6 to 12 cycles. TCRdb reanalysed the 5' RACE reads using MiXCR and keeps one entry per CDR3 protein. In the table there are 1.5 million to 2 million distinct CDR3 sequences, approximately 50% of which are singletons. This clonotype was found a few times. Its antigen is still unknown. Specimen: blood. This TCR was recovered from a woman in her forties in good health.

CDR3 nucleotides: TGTGCCAGCAGTTCAACCGGGACGGCTACCTACGAGCAGTACTTC. As protein: CASSSTGTATYEQYF. This sequence joins TRBV28 and TRBJ2-7; D is tentatively TRBD1 or TRBD2 (5 bases each). With 4 bases removed from V and 2 bases from J, the gap between germline ends came to 15 bases. The CDR3 covers 15 residues. Germline V gives CDR1 MDHEN, CDR2 SYDVKM.